A single sample is the source of the 27 T cell receptor beta chains below, sequenced in a study of human T cells and chemical hapten exposure. Noted time point: pre-sensitization, week 0. Treatment here: therapeutic diphenylcyclopropenone sensitization with weekly scalp DPC. TCRdb reanalysed the RACE reads using MiXCR and keeps one entry per CDR3 protein. The sample yields 300,000 to 450,000 distinct CDR3 sequences, 5.5% seen once. The sequencing here drew on whole blood, taken in connection with sensitization to the hapten diphenylcyclopropenone (DPC). Every receptor here comes from a woman under 30 with alopecia areata. Some clones in this sample may be carry-over from other donors' samples.

This clonotype was picked up a small number of times. This chain joins TRBV2 and TRBJ2-4, with D perhaps matching TRBD1 or TRBD2 (5 bases each). V was trimmed by 0 bases and J by 7 bases, leaving 19 bases between them. The germline gives CDR1 SNHLY, CDR2 FYNNEI. This CDR3 is 17 amino acids long. This chain's CDR3 is CASSEALGGSGANIQYF. CDR3 nucleotides: TGTGCCAGCAGTGAAGCGCTGGGTGGCTCCGGGGCGAACATTCAGTACTTC.

This rearrangement joins TRBV6-6 to TRBJ2-7; D unresolved. Trimming pared 3 bases from V and 3 bases from J, leaving 3 bases between. This CDR3 has 11 amino acids. Germline V gene lookup returns CDR1 MNHNY and CDR2 SVGAGI (reference sequence). In nucleotides, the CDR3 is TGTGCCAGCAGTTATATCTACGAGCAGTACTTC. It is translated as CASSYIYEQYF.

This chain links TRBV20-1 with TRBJ2-4; perhaps TRBD2 as D (6 bases). The CDR3 sequence is 14 residues long. The germline V and J ends were trimmed by 6 bases and 8 bases, with 20 bases remaining between them. Germline V gene sequence: CDR1 DFQATT, CDR2 SNEGSKA (reference sequence). The CDR3 is CSAAGIAETDIQYF. CDR3 nucleotide sequence: TGCAGTGCAGCGGGCATAGCTGAAACGGACATTCAGTACTTC.

The V call is TRBV6-5, the J call TRBJ2-7; 7 bases match TRBD1. Germline V gene data show CDR1 as MNHEY and CDR2 as SVGAGI. With 4 bases clipped from V and 7 bases from J, the junction kept 13 bases outside the gene matches. The CDR3 loop spans 15 amino acids. This chain's CDR3 is CASSWDGGQRTEQYF. In DNA, the CDR3 is TGTGCCAGCAGTTGGGATGGGGGACAGCGGACAGAGCAGTACTTC.

V is TRBV20-1 and J is TRBJ2-7; 12 bases align to TRBD1. The J segment lost 5 bases and the V segment lost 4 bases, leaving 6 bases of the junction unmatched. The CDR3 has 14 amino acids. Germline V gene lookup returns CDR1 DFQATT and CDR2 SNEGSKA (reference sequence). CDR3 residues: CSAKAGQGANEQYF. DNA of the CDR3: TGCAGTGCTAAGGCGGGACAGGGGGCGAACGAGCAGTACTTC.

The chain uses TRBV6-1 and TRBJ2-7, with D possibly matching TRBD1 (7 bases). V lost 2 bases, J lost 2 bases, and 13 bases lay in between. The germline V gene encodes CDR1 MNHNS and CDR2 SASEGT. The CDR3 has 15 amino acids. CDR3 bases: TGTGCCAGCAGTGAAACCCCAGGGGGGACCTACGAGCAGTACTTC. It translates to CASSETPGGTYEQYF.

This chain connects TRBV11-3 to TRBJ2-7; a possible D gene is TRBD1 (5 bases). This CDR3 is 13 amino acids long. Trimming left V 5 bases short and J 3 bases short, with 11 bases between. The V gene's germline CDR1 is SGHNT and CDR2 YENEEA. The CDR3 coding sequence is TGTGCCAGCAGCGGGGCCCACGGCTACGAGCAGTACTTC. The encoded protein is CASSGAHGYEQYF.

In its sample, this clonotype was seen many times. This sequence joins TRBV5-4 and TRBJ2-7, with 7 bases lining up with TRBD2. The CDR3 has 16 residues. In germline, CDR1 is SGHNT, CDR2 YYREEE (reference sequence). The V and J ends lost 3 bases and 0 bases, in that order; junction bases with no gene match: 9. The CDR3 DNA is TGTGCCAGCAGCTCATCGCGAAGCGGGGACTCCTACGAGCAGTACTTC. Protein sequence: CASSSSRSGDSYEQYF.

The chain recombines TRBV18 with TRBJ1-5, with 9 bases aligning to TRBD1. Germline assignment: CDR1 KGHSH and CDR2 LQKENI. The length of the CDR3 is 16 residues. The J segment lost 1 base and the V segment lost 3 bases, leaving 4 bases of the junction unmatched. The CDR3: CASSPGQGTSNQPQHF. The CDR3 DNA sequence: TGTGCCAGCTCACCCGGACAGGGGACAAGCAATCAGCCCCAGCATTTT.

V gene TRBV29-1 combines with J gene TRBJ2-1; D is unresolved. The CDR3 consists of 14 residues. The V and J ends lost 3 bases and 10 bases respectively, with 19 bases between them. Germline V gives CDR1 SQVTM, CDR2 ANQGSEA. CDR3 region: CSVDLDGRAKEQFF. The CDR3 nucleotides read TGCAGCGTTGACCTTGACGGACGGGCAAAGGAGCAGTTCTTC.

This clonotype was counted at least ten times. The gene calls are TRBV6-5 and TRBJ2-5, with TRBD2 identical over 7 bases. CDR3 length equals 17 residues. Germline CDR1 reads MNHEY; CDR2 reads SVGAGI. The V and J ends lost 5 bases and 5 bases, in that order; junction bases with no gene match: 17. The CDR3 spells CASSPDRAGNWDETQYF. The DNA for the CDR3 is TGTGCCAGCAGTCCAGACCGAGCGGGGAACTGGGATGAGACCCAGTACTTC.

This clonotype turned up a few times. The chain links TRBV20-1 to TRBJ2-7; 8 bases map to TRBD2. This CDR3 has 16 residues. CDR1 DFQATT and CDR2 SNEGSKA come from the germline V gene (reference sequence). The V segment lost 2 bases and the J segment 5 bases; nucleotides outside the gene matches: 14. CDR3 nucleotide sequence: TGCAGTGCTAGATCGGCCGCGGGGGGCGACCGCAACGAGCAGTACTTC. Protein product: CSARSAAGGDRNEQYF.

This clonotype has at least ten counts. The J gene is TRBJ2-3, the V gene TRBV7-9; TRBD2 matches 16 bases. Losses at the gene ends were 4 bases for V and 1 base for J; bases not matched to a gene: 11. Germline V gives CDR1 SEHNR, CDR2 FQNEAQ (reference sequence). CDR3 length: 20 amino acids. The DNA of the CDR3 is TGTGCCAGCAGCTCCCCCTCGGGGACTAGCGGGGGGGCCGGCACAGATACGCAGTATTTT. Its translation is CASSSPSGTSGGAGTDTQYF.

V usage is TRBV5-1 and J usage is TRBJ2-5; 9 bases align to TRBD1. This CDR3 is built from 15 residues. Germline lookup yields CDR1 SGHRS and CDR2 YFSETQ. With 4 bases clipped from V and 1 base from J, the junction kept 5 bases outside the gene matches. CDR3 DNA: TGCGCCAGCAGCCGAGACAGGGGGTTCCAAGAGACCCAGTACTTC. Encoded protein: CASSRDRGFQETQYF.

This clonotype was counted at least ten times. The chain links TRBV19 to TRBJ2-7; D gene ambiguous. The CDR3 is 14 residues long. V lost 4 bases and J lost 6, with 16 bases in between. CDR1 is LNHDA, CDR2 SQIVND, per germline (reference sequence). CDR3 coding DNA: TGTGCCAGTAGTACCCTGGGTGGAACCCCCGAGCAGTACTTC. As protein: CASSTLGGTPEQYF.

Only a few counts were recorded for this clonotype. CDR3 sequence (DNA): TGTGCCAGCAGTTTAGGGTTCATGAACACTGAAGCTTTCTTT. It translates to CASSLGFMNTEAFF. The V gene is TRBV12-3 or TRBV12-4, the J gene TRBJ1-1, with D uncertain. Between the trimmed V and J ends, which lost 1 base and 0 bases, there was a span of 6 bases. This CDR3 region has 14 residues.

This clonotype was recorded a few times. The genes are TRBV5-1 and TRBJ2-2, with no clear D. V lost 0 bases and J 7 bases, leaving 7 bases between the germline ends. The CDR3 runs 13 residues. Germline V gene data show CDR1 as SGHRS and CDR2 as YFSETQ. The CDR3 here is CASSLGALGELFF. CDR3 coding DNA: TGCGCCAGCAGCTTGGGGGCACTCGGGGAGCTGTTTTTT.

This chain links TRBV5-1 with TRBJ2-3; 9 nucleotides line up with TRBD1. J was trimmed by 10 bases and V by 10 bases; bases with no gene match: 4. The germline V gene has CDR1 SGHRS and CDR2 YFSETQ. The CDR3 has 10 amino acids. The CDR3 region is CAYRTGAQYF. In DNA form, the CDR3 reads TGCGCCTACAGGACAGGGGCGCAGTATTTT.

This clonotype has ten or more counts. The rearrangement links TRBV10-3 to TRBJ2-2; 7 bases line up with TRBD2. The germline V gene encodes CDR1 ENHRY and CDR2 SYGVKD. The V gene end was trimmed by 7 bases and the J gene end by 1 base; junction bases not matched to a gene: 6. The CDR3 is 15 residues long. In nucleotides, the CDR3 is TGTGCCATCAAGGCCCAGCGGGGGAACACCGGGGAGCTGTTTTTT. Translation gives CAIKAQRGNTGELFF.

This clonotype was recorded many times. The V and J genes are TRBV7-3 and TRBJ1-2, with a tentative D call TRBD1 (5 bases). CDR1 and CDR2 (germline): SGHTA, FQGTGA. V was clipped by 1 base and J by 8 bases, with 11 bases between them. This CDR3 comprises 13 residues. CDR3 sequence reads: CASSLMAGSGYTF. The CDR3 DNA reads as TGTGCCAGCAGCTTAATGGCAGGGTCAGGCTACACCTTC.

This CDR3 reads CSARDPGRRNTEAFF. The CDR3 bases are TGCAGTGCTAGAGACCCGGGAAGGCGGAACACTGAAGCTTTCTTT. V usage is TRBV20-1 and J usage is TRBJ1-1, with D unclear. V was cut by 0 bases and J by 1 base, with 12 bases left in between. The CDR3 runs 15 residues. Germline CDR1 is DFQATT and CDR2 is SNEGSKA (reference sequence).

This clonotype was counted ten times or more. The chain's CDR3 is CASTYDSVGNQPQHF. The CDR3 region has the DNA TGTGCCAGCACCTACGACAGTGTGGGCAATCAGCCCCAGCATTTT. The rearrangement joins TRBV28 to TRBJ1-5; a weak D match, TRBD1 (5 bases). The CDR3 is 15 residues long. Trimming cost V 7 bases and J 2 bases, with 15 bases left between them. CDR1 MDHEN and CDR2 SYDVKM come from the germline V gene.

Ten or more counts support this clonotype. The chain links TRBV12-3 or TRBV12-4 to TRBJ1-5; perhaps TRBD1 as D (6 bases). There are 12 residues in the CDR3. Trimming stripped 5 bases from V and 8 bases from J, with 10 bases between. The CDR3 here is CASSASGEPQHF. The CDR3 DNA reads as TGTGCCAGCAGTGCATCAGGGGAGCCCCAGCATTTT.

This clonotype showed up just a few times. The CDR3 DNA is TGCGCCAGCAGCCAAGAGGGGTATGGGCCACAGACCTACGAGCAGTACTTC. As protein: CASSQEGYGPQTYEQYF. The chain links TRBV4-1 to TRBJ2-7; D call uncertain. The V end was cut by 0 bases, the J end by 2 bases, with 17 bases between. The germline V gene encodes CDR1 MGHRA and CDR2 YSYEKL. This CDR3 has 17 amino acids.

This chain uses TRBV6-2 or TRBV6-3 with TRBJ2-1; 11 positions agree with TRBD2. V was pared by 6 bases and J by 9 bases, with 13 bases of the junction left unmatched. Looked up from germline, CDR1 is MNHEY and CDR2 is SVGEGT. This CDR3 contains 16 residues. The CDR3 spells CASSRPSGGRTGEQFF. CDR3 in DNA: TGTGCCAGCAGCCGGCCTAGCGGGGGGAGGACTGGTGAGCAGTTCTTC.

This clonotype showed up many times. The chain recombines TRBV6-6 with TRBJ2-5, with D possibly matching TRBD2 (6 bases). Trimming cost V 6 bases and J 3 bases, with 11 bases left between them. The germline V gene has CDR1 MNHNY and CDR2 SVGAGI (reference sequence). This CDR3 contains 13 residues. CDR3 in amino acids: CASSPTGEETQYF. CDR3 in DNA: TGTGCCAGCAGCCCGACGGGGGAAGAGACCCAGTACTTC.

This clonotype has only a few counts. The chain combines TRBV6-6 with TRBJ2-3; TRBD1 matches 8 bases. Unmatched junction bases numbered 14, after V lost 3 bases and J lost 6 bases. Germline V gives CDR1 MNHNY, CDR2 SVGAGI (reference sequence). The CDR3 is 17 amino acids. For the CDR3, the DNA is TGTGCCAGCAGTTATTCCGACAGGGGAGATCAATGGGATACGCAGTATTTT. Residues: CASSYSDRGDQWDTQYF.